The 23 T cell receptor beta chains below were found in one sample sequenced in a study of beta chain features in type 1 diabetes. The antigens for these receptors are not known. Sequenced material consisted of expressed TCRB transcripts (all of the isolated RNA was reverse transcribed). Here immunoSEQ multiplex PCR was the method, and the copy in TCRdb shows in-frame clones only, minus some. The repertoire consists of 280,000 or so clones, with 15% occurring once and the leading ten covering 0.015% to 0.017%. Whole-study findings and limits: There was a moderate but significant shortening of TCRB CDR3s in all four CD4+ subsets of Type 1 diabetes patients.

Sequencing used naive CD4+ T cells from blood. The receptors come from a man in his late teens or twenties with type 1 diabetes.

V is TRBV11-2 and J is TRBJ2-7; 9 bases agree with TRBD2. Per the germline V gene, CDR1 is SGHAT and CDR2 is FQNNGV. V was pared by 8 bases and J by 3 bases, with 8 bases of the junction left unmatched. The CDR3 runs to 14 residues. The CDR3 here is CASGGKAGGYEQYF. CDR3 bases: TGTGCCAGCGGTGGAAAAGCGGGGGGCTACGAGCAGTACTTC.

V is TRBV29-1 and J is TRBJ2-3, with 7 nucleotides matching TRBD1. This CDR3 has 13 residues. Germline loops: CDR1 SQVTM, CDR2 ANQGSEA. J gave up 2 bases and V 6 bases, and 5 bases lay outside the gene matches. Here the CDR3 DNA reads TGCAGCGTACGTGGGACAGTCACAGATACGCAGTATTTT. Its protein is CSVRGTVTDTQYF.

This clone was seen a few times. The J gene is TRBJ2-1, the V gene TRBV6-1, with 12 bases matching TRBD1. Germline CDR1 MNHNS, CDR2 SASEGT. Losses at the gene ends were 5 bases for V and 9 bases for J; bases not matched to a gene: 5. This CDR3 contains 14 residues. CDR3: CASSPGTGGREQFF. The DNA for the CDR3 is TGTGCCAGCAGTCCCGGGACAGGGGGCCGTGAGCAGTTCTTC.

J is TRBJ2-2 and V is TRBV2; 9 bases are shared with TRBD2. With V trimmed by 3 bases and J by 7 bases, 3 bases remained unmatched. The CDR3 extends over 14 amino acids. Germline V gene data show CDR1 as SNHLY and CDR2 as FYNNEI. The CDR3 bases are TGTGCCAGCAGTGAGGCGGGAGGGGACGGGGAGCTGTTTTTT. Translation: CASSEAGGDGELFF.

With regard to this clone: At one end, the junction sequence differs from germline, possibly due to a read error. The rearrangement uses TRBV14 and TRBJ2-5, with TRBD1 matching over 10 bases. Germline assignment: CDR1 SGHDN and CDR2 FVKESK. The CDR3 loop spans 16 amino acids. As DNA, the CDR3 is TGTGCCAGCAGCGAAGACAGGGGGCCTGACCAAGAGACCCAGTACTTC. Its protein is CASSEDRGPDQETQYF.

CDR3 loop: CASSYSRAYQPQHF. In DNA, the CDR3 is TGTGCCAGCAGCTACTCGAGGGCGTATCAGCCCCAGCATTTT. V and J are TRBV5-8 and TRBJ1-5; D gene uncertain. The CDR3 sequence is 14 residues long. V was shortened by 3 bases and J by 5 bases, with 12 bases between the two germline ends. Germline lookup yields CDR1 SGHTS and CDR2 YDEGEE.

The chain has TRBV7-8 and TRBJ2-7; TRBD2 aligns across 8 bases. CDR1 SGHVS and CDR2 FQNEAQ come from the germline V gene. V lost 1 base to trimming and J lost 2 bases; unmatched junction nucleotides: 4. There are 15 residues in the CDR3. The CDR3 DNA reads TGTGCCAGCAGCTTAGGACTAGCGCGAACCTACGAGCAGTACTTC. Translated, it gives CASSLGLARTYEQYF.

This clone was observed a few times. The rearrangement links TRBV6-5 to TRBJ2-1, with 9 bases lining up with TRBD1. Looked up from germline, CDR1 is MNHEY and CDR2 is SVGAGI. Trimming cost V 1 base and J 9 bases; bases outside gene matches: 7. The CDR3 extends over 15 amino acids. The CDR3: CASSYFKGTGTEQFF. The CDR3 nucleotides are TGTGCCAGCAGTTACTTTAAAGGGACAGGGACTGAGCAGTTCTTC.

CDR3 residues: CASSLASGGSEQFF. The CDR3 DNA reads as TGTGCCAGCAGCTTAGCGTCGGGGGGCAGTGAGCAGTTCTTC. V is TRBV7-2 and J is TRBJ2-1; the D gene is possibly TRBD2 (7 bases). This CDR3 contains 14 residues. Trimming stripped 0 bases from V and 9 bases from J, with 12 bases between. Germline CDR1 is SGHTA and CDR2 is FQGNSA.

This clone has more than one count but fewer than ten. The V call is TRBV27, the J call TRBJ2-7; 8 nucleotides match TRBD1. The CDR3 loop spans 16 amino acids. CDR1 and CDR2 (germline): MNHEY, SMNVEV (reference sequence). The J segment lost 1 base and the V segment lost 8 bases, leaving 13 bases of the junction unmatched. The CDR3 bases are TGTGCCAGCCTTCGGACCCGGACAGGGCGATCCTACGAGCAGTACTTC. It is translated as CASLRTRTGRSYEQYF.

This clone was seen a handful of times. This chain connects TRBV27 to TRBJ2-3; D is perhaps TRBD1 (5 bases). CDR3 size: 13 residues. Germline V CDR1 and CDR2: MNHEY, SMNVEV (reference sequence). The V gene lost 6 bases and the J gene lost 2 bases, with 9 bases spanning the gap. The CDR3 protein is CASRGRATDTQYF. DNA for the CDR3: TGTGCCAGCAGAGGCAGGGCCACAGATACGCAGTATTTT.

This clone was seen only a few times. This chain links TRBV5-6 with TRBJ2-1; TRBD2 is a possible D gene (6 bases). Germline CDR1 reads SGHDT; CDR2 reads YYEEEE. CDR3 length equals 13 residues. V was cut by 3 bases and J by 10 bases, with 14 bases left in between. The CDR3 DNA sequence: TGTGCCAGCAGCTACGGACTACAGATCGAGCAGTTCTTC. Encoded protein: CASSYGLQIEQFF.

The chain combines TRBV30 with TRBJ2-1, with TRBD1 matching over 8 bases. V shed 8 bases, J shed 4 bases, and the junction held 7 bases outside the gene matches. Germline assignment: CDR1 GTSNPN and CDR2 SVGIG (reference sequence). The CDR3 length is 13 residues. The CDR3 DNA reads TGTGCCGGGACAGGCCGTACATACAATGAGCAGTTCTTC. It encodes CAGTGRTYNEQFF.

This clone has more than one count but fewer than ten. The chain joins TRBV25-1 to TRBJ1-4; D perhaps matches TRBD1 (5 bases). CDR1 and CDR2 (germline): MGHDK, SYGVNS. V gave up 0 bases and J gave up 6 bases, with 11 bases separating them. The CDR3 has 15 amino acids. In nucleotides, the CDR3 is TGTGCCAGCAGTGAATACTGGGGAGGGGATGAAAAACTGTTTTTT. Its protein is CASSEYWGGDEKLFF.

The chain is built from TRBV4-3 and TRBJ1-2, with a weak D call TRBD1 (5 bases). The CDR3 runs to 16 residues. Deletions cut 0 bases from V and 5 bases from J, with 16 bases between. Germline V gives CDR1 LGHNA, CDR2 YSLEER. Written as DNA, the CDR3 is TGCGCCAGCAGCCAAGATCTGCCCAGGGTAGGATATGGCTACACCTTC. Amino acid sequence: CASSQDLPRVGYGYTF.

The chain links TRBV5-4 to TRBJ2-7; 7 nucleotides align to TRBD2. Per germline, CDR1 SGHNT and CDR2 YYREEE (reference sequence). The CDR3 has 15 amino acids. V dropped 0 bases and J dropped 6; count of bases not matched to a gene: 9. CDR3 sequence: CASSLVEPSGTEQYF. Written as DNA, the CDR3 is TGTGCCAGCAGCTTGGTGGAGCCTAGCGGTACCGAGCAGTACTTC.

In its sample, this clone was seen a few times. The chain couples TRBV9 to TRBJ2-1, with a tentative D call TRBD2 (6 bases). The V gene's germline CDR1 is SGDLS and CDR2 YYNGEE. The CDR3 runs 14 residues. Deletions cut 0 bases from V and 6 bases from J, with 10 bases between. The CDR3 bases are TGTGCCAGCAGCGTAGCTACGGGGGTCAATGAGCAGTTCTTC. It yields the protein CASSVATGVNEQFF.

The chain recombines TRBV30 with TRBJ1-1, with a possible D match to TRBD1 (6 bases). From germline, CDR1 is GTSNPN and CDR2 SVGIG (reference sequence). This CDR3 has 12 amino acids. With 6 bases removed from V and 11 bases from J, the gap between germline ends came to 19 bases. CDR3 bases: TGTGCCTGCCACCGGACAGATTCTGGGGCTTTCTTT. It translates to CACHRTDSGAFF. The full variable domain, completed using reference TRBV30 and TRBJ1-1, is SQTIHQWPATLVQPVGSPLSLECTVEGTSNPNLYWYRQAAGRGLQLLFYSVGIGQISSEVPQNLSASRPQDRQFILSSKKLLLSDSGFYLCACHRTDSGAFFGQGTRLTVV.

The CDR3 is CASNWQGAITDGYTF. Written as DNA, the CDR3 is TGTGCCAGTAATTGGCAGGGGGCAATAACGGATGGCTACACCTTC. This chain joins TRBV19 and TRBJ1-2, with 8 bases identical to TRBD1. The CDR3 has 15 amino acids. The J segment lost 6 bases and the V segment lost 7 bases, leaving 13 bases of the junction unmatched. Germline loops: CDR1 LNHDA, CDR2 SQIVND (reference sequence).

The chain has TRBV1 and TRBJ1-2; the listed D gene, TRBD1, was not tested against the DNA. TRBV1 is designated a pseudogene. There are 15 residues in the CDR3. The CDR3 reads CTSSRLTGGAHGYTF. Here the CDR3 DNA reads TGCACCAGCAGCCGGTTAACAGGGGGCGCTCATGGCTACACCTTC.

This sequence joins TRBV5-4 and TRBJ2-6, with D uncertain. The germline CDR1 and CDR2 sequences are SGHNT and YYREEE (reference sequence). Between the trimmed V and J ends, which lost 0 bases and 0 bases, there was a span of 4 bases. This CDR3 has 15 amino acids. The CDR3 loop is CASSLGGSGANVLTF. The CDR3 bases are TGTGCCAGCAGCTTGGGCGGCTCTGGGGCCAACGTCCTGACTTTC.

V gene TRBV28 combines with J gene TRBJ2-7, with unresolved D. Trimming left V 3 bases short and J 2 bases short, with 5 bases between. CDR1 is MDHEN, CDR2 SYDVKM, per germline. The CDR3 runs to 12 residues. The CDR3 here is CASSFLPYEQYF. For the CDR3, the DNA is TGTGCCAGCAGTTTCCTCCCCTACGAGCAGTACTTC.

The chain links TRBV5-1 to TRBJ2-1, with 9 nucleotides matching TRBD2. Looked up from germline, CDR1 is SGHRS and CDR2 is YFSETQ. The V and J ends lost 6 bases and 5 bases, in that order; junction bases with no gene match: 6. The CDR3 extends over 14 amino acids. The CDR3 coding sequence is TGCGCCAGCAAACGGCTAGCGGGACACAATGAGCAGTTCTTC. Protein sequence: CASKRLAGHNEQFF.